What follows describes a single TCR beta chain. This clone was picked up a small number of times. Its antigen is currently not known. Per-nucleotide qualities are absent, and no much larger clonotype sits a single base away. The data originate from a study of blood T cell repertoires in COVID-19 (dated by TCRdb to the early 2020s). A note on the overall study: Samples from collaborators originated in the United States, Italy and Spain and spanned both the acute and convalescent phases of COVID-19. The prospective study material was composed of cDNA or gDNA derived from T cells, B-cell-depleted T cells, or PBMCs. The dataset comprised deeply sampled blood TCRbeta repertoires from subjects exposed to, actively infected with, or recovered from COVID-19. The repertoires were released in a freely available public database meant as a resource for research on the immune response to SARS-CoV-2. Samples were obtained from the ongoing ImmuneRACE study (first 160 participants) and from some 1,200 subjects provided by 6 global collaborators. Nearly every sample came with metadata listing a de-identified subject ID, COVID-19 status, age in years and sex. Where available, HLA class I and class II types were obtained from metadata supplied by the sample provider rather than from assay-based typing.

Findings and caveats that apply to the study as a whole: The quantity of clinical and demographic metadata differed by source and by participant and was supplied without curation.

Whole blood was collected in K2EDTA tubes by collaborating institutions according to the institutions' own protocols. For TCRbeta analysis, collaborators shipped samples in one of three forms: frozen whole blood, isolated PBMCs, or DNA extracted from either of those sample types. V lost 0 bases and J lost 6 bases, and the count of bases not matched to a germline gene is 6. CDR1 and CDR2, looked up from the germline V gene (reference sequence), are LNHNV and YYDKDF. Including the terminal cysteine and phenylalanine, the CDR3 comprises 18 residues. Only the CDR3 DNA stays, 54 bases, in frame from base 1. The immunoSEQ Assay, a bias-controlled multiplex PCR, was used to amplify TCRbeta CDR3 regions from genomic DNA. As for the authors' bioinformatics: The number of nucleated cells in each sample was estimated by amplification of reference gene primers within the assay. Sequence reads were collapsed and filtered to measure the absolute abundance of every unique TCRbeta CDR3 rearrangement. For each sample, productive Simpson clonality was calculated as the square root of Simpson's diversity index over productive rearrangements. In its TCRdb copy, this immuneACCESS table keeps in-frame sequences only and misses some clones. Where compared with another copy, unresolved V genes explain less than half of these, and the others have no known cause. V, J and clone size reflect that table, while D and trimming were determined from the DNA. Present in this sample are nearly 80,000 clones, around 84% of which were seen just once. The leading ten clones occupy around 36% of the sample.

This TCR derives from a woman aged 70-85 years with acute or convalescent COVID-19. Sequencing input: peripheral blood. The chain is encoded by TRBV15 joined to TRBJ2-1, with 15 central nucleotides matching TRBD2. In nucleotide form, the sequence is TGTGCCACCAGCAGAGATCGGTGGACTAGCGGGAGGGCCAATGAGCAGTTCTTC. It translates as CATSRDRWTSGRANEQFF.